These T cell receptor beta chains were read from a single sample in a study of T-cell reconstitution after alpha-beta-depleted transplantation in children. TCRdb re-derived calls from the PCR reads in MiXCR, one entry per CDR3 protein. The data hold fewer than 450,000 distinct CDR3 sequences, with about 16% observed a single time. This material consisted of PBMCs, mostly from graft donor cells, taken 360 days after TCRalphabeta/CD19-depleted stem cell transplant. The receptors come from a male patient between 2 and 10 years old who had a stem cell transplant for acute lymphoblastic leukemia, so the T cells may come from the graft donor. The CDR3 runs from the conserved cysteine through the conserved F or W. The order of the fields is clone size, V gene, D gene, J gene, CDR3 protein, CDR3 DNA. D genes are given only for firm matches. Some rows have no size entry. The others give once, few or many, or a class for an expanded clone.

many	TRBV29-1	.	TRBJ2-1	CSVDVGPSEQFF	TGCAGCGTTGACGTTGGCCCCAGTGAGCAGTTCTTC
few	TRBV18	.	TRBJ2-3	CASSPTAGDTDTQYF	TGTGCCAGCTCACCAACCGCAGGGGACACAGATACGCAGTATTTT
.	TRBV12-3/TRBV12-4	.	TRBJ2-7	CASSSRRIRNEQYF	TGTGCCAGCAGTTCTAGGAGGATAAGGAACGAGCAGTACTTC
few	TRBV4-1	.	TRBJ2-7	CASSLGLANEQYF	TGCGCCAGCAGCCTGGGACTGGCGAACGAGCAGTACTTC
.	TRBV5-1	TRBD2	TRBJ2-2	CASSWVRTSGRIGTGELFF	TGCGCCAGCAGCTGGGTCCGGACTAGCGGGAGGATAGGGACCGGGGAGCTGTTTTTT
.	TRBV2	TRBD1	TRBJ1-5	CASRETGGDQPQHF	TGTGCCAGCCGCGAGACAGGGGGAGATCAGCCCCAGCATTTT
.	TRBV2	TRBD2	TRBJ2-1	CASSDSGTSGYNEQFF	TGTGCCAGCAGTGACTCGGGGACTAGCGGATACAATGAGCAGTTCTTC
.	TRBV28	TRBD1	TRBJ2-3	CASSFGQGPTDTQYF	TGTGCCAGCAGTTTCGGACAGGGGCCCACAGATACGCAGTATTTT
few	TRBV7-6	.	TRBJ2-1	CASSLAPAGRLNEQFF	TGTGCCAGCAGCTTAGCGCCTGCGGGACGGCTCAATGAGCAGTTCTTC
.	TRBV7-6	TRBD1	TRBJ2-7	CASSLGQLAYEQYF	TGTGCCAGCAGCTTGGGACAGTTGGCCTACGAGCAGTACTTC
many	TRBV28	.	TRBJ2-3	CASSLWRDRTDTQYF	TGTGCCAGCAGTTTATGGCGGGATCGGACAGATACGCAGTATTTT
.	TRBV20-1	.	TRBJ2-7	CSASPPGVTYEQYF	TGCAGTGCTAGTCCCCCGGGGGTAACCTACGAGCAGTACTTC
.	TRBV20-1	.	TRBJ2-1	CSARGSIRVDDYNEQFF	TGCAGTGCTAGAGGGTCTATACGGGTCGACGACTACAATGAGCAGTTCTTC
many	TRBV7-9	TRBD1	TRBJ1-2	CASSGQGGLLNYGYTF	TGTGCCAGCAGCGGACAGGGGGGACTCTTGAACTATGGCTACACCTTC
.	TRBV20-1	.	TRBJ1-1	CSASGTVNTEAFF	TGCAGTGCTAGTGGGACGGTGAACACTGAAGCTTTCTTT
once	TRBV27	.	TRBJ2-7	CASSFGPPRGYEQYF	TGTGCCAGCAGTTTCGGGCCACCCCGGGGCTACGAGCAGTACTTC
.	TRBV4-3	TRBD2	TRBJ2-1	CASSQGTSGAYNEQFF	TGCGCCAGCAGCCAGGGGACTAGCGGTGCCTACAATGAGCAGTTCTTC
few	TRBV20-1	.	TRBJ2-3	CSAWDAQGRDTQYF	TGCAGTGCTTGGGACGCGCAAGGACGAGATACGCAGTATTTT
few	TRBV15	.	TRBJ2-2	CATSRDLLRRGELFF	TGTGCCACCAGCAGAGATCTTCTGAGGCGAGGGGAGCTGTTTTTT
.	TRBV11-1	.	TRBJ2-2	CASSLRAWVGRANTGELFF	TGTGCCAGCAGCTTACGAGCATGGGTAGGGAGAGCGAACACCGGGGAGCTGTTTTTT
.	TRBV7-3	.	TRBJ2-5	CASSPGAGRETQYF	TGTGCCAGCAGCCCCGGGGCAGGGAGGGAGACCCAGTACTTC
.	TRBV6-2/TRBV6-3	.	TRBJ2-7	CASSYTEYEQYF	TGTGCCAGCAGTTACACGGAATACGAGCAGTACTTC
.	TRBV7-9	.	TRBJ2-1	CASSLGTLNEQFF	TGTGCCAGCAGCTTAGGGACTCTCAATGAGCAGTTCTTC
many	TRBV28	.	TRBJ2-7	CASSPVMGQSIGSYEQYF	TGTGCCAGCAGCCCTGTTATGGGCCAAAGTATAGGCTCCTACGAGCAGTACTTC
.	TRBV28	TRBD1	TRBJ1-4	CASRNRGLPRTNEKLFF	TGTGCCAGCCGTAACAGGGGGCTCCCCCGCACTAATGAAAAACTGTTTTTT
.	TRBV20-1	TRBD2	TRBJ2-3	CSAFSGSTDTQYF	TGCAGTGCCTTTAGCGGGAGCACAGATACGCAGTATTTT
few	TRBV20-1	.	TRBJ2-3	CSAIGGADTQYF	TGCAGTGCGATCGGCGGGGCAGATACGCAGTATTTT
.	TRBV12-3/TRBV12-4	.	TRBJ2-1	CTSSRETGRIYNEQFF	TGTACCAGCAGTAGGGAGACAGGGAGGATTTACAATGAGCAGTTCTTT
many	TRBV12-3/TRBV12-4	.	TRBJ1-1	CASSLGVRGAFF	TGTGCCAGCAGTTTAGGGGTACGTGGAGCTTTCTTT
many	TRBV6-5	.	TRBJ1-1	CASSWLSSGITEAFF	TGTGCCAGCAGTTGGCTAAGTTCAGGGATCACTGAAGCTTTCTTT
.	TRBV12-3/TRBV12-4	TRBD2	TRBJ2-3	CASSPGTSGRDTQYF	TGTGCCAGCAGTCCCGGGACTAGCGGGAGAGATACGCAGTATTTT
.	TRBV2	TRBD2	TRBJ2-2	CASSVIAGGVGELFF	TGTGCCAGCAGTGTGATAGCGGGAGGGGTCGGGGAGCTGTTTTTT
.	TRBV12-3/TRBV12-4	TRBD1	TRBJ1-1	CASTLDRVEAFF	TGTGCCAGCACCCTGGACAGGGTTGAAGCTTTCTTT
many	TRBV12-3/TRBV12-4	TRBD2	TRBJ2-3	CASSPALAGGTDTQYF	TGTGCCAGCAGTCCCGCCCTAGCGGGAGGGACAGATACGCAGTATTTT
.	TRBV20-1	.	TRBJ2-1	CSASGSGNNEQFF	TGCAGTGCTAGCGGGAGTGGGAACAATGAGCAGTTCTTC
.	TRBV2	.	TRBJ2-1	CASSEERRYNEQFF	TGTGCCAGCAGTGAAGAGCGGAGGTACAATGAGCAGTTCTTC
few	TRBV18	.	TRBJ2-7	CASSPRQEMDEQYF	TGTGCCAGCTCACCAAGGCAGGAGATGGACGAGCAGTACTTC
.	TRBV4-3	TRBD1	TRBJ1-4	CASSQETGSGEKLFF	TGCGCCAGCAGCCAAGAGACAGGGTCGGGGGAAAAACTGTTTTTT
few	TRBV20-1	.	TRBJ2-7	CSARDPSEPLYEQYF	TGCAGTGCTAGAGATCCCAGCGAACCCCTCTACGAGCAGTACTTC
.	TRBV5-1	TRBD2	TRBJ2-1	CASSLVAGNNNEQFF	TGCGCCAGCAGCTTGGTAGCGGGAAATAACAATGAGCAGTTCTTC
.	TRBV4-2	TRBD2	TRBJ2-3	CASSQGAVGRSTDTQYF	TGTGCCAGCAGCCAAGGCGCGGTCGGGAGGAGCACAGATACGCAGTATTTT
few	TRBV20-1	.	TRBJ1-2	CSAPRPGSHSYGYTF	TGCAGTGCCCCTCGTCCAGGCAGCCACTCCTATGGCTACACCTTC
few	TRBV29-1	TRBD2	TRBJ2-1	CSGRLAGALLF	TGCAGCGGAAGACTAGCGGGAGCCTTGCTTTTC
.	TRBV9	TRBD2	TRBJ2-1	CASSGPSGRAIDEQFF	TGTGCCAGCAGCGGACCTAGCGGGAGGGCCATAGATGAGCAGTTCTTC
few	TRBV20-1	.	TRBJ2-1	CSARVMLATDYNEQFF	TGCAGTGCTAGAGTGATGCTAGCGACTGACTACAATGAGCAGTTCTTC
.	TRBV3-1	.	TRBJ2-3	CASSPRDTRSTDTQYF	TGTGCCAGCAGCCCGAGGGACACCCGATCCACAGATACGCAGTATTTT
few	TRBV6-2/TRBV6-3	TRBD2	TRBJ2-3	CASSGLAGYTDTQYF	TGTGCCAGCAGCGGACTAGCGGGTTACACAGATACGCAGTATTTT
few	TRBV7-2	TRBD2	TRBJ2-1	CASSLLRTSGGYNEQFF	TGTGCCAGCAGCTTACTTCGGACTAGCGGAGGTTACAATGAGCAGTTCTTC
.	TRBV5-1	TRBD1	TRBJ2-6	CASSRTGLRSGANVLTF	TGCGCCAGCAGTCGGACAGGGCTCCGCTCTGGGGCCAACGTCCTGACTTTC
.	TRBV12-3/TRBV12-4	.	TRBJ2-1	CASSSGQGGTIRVDEQFF	TGTGCCAGCAGTTCTGGACAGGGAGGGACGATTCGGGTGGATGAGCAGTTCTTC
.	TRBV7-8	TRBD2	TRBJ2-1	CASSLAIRASGSWDEQFF	TGTGCCAGCAGCTTAGCGATTCGAGCTAGCGGGAGTTGGGATGAGCAGTTCTTC
few	TRBV20-1	.	TRBJ2-3	CSANRYDTQYF	TGCAGTGCTAATCGGTACGATACGCAGTATTTT
.	TRBV12-3/TRBV12-4	TRBD1	TRBJ1-4	CASNPGQAMINEKLFF	TGTGCCAGCAACCCCGGACAGGCGATGATTAATGAAAAACTGTTTTTT
few	TRBV7-2	.	TRBJ2-7	CASSLAGRYHEQYF	TGTGCCAGCAGCTTAGCCGGGCGATACCACGAGCAGTACTTC
few	TRBV5-1	.	TRBJ2-2	CASSLAGRSTGELFF	TGCGCCAGCAGCTTGGCCGGAAGGAGCACCGGGGAGCTGTTTTTT